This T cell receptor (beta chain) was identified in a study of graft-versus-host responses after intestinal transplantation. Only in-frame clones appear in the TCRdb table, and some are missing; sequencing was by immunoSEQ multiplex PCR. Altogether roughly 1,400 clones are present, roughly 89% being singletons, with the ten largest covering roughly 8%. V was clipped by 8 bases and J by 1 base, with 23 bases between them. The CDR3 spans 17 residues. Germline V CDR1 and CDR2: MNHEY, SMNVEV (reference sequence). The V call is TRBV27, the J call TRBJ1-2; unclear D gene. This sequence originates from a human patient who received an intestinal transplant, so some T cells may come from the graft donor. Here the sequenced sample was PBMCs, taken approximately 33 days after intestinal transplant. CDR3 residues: CASSPRAFLTLNYGYTF. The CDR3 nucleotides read TGTGCCAGCTCACCTCGGGCCTTCCTTACTCTTAACTATGGCTACACCTTC.